This T cell receptor beta chain emerged from a study of PD-1 blockade in classical Hodgkin lymphoma. Study observations and caveats: Underlying causes for the observed repertoire differences were not defined, possibly disease activity or prior therapy.

Time point here: newly diagnosed, previously untreated cHL patient sample. Magnetic negative selection, applied to thawed PBMCs, was used to isolate the CD8+ T cells. The comparison group had newly diagnosed, previously untreated classical Hodgkin lymphoma. Notes on this clone: Its antigen is unknown.

This table comes from immunoSEQ multiplex PCR, and its TCRdb copy is limited to in-frame clones, with some not included. The table lists around 10,000 clones, 85% to 90% of them singletons, with about 15% in the top ten. The receptor was derived from a human donor with classical Hodgkin lymphoma. The sample was CD8+ T cells from blood.

CDR3 in amino acids: CASSLLGGVRNQPQHF. The CDR3 nucleotides are TGTGCCAGCAGTTTATTAGGGGGCGTGCGCAATCAGCCCCAGCATTTT. This chain joins TRBV27 and TRBJ1-5, with 7 bases that match TRBD1. J was trimmed by 2 bases and V by 1 base; bases with no gene match: 5. CDR1 is MNHEY and CDR2 is SMNVEV in the germline V gene (reference sequence). The CDR3 has 16 residues.